This T cell receptor (beta chain) was sequenced in a study of T cells in localized non-small cell lung cancer. TCRdb's table, derived via immunoSEQ multiplex PCR, lists solely in-frame clones and lacks some. The sample has about 74,000 clones; roughly 80% are singletons. The V and J ends lost 4 bases and 7 bases, in that order; junction bases with no gene match: 24. This CDR3 is 20 amino acids long. The chain uses TRBV23-1 and TRBJ2-5; TRBD2 aligns across 10 bases. TRBV23-1 is noted as an ORF with a role that remains uncertain. The source was peripheral blood, collected before any cancer treatment. The sequence was obtained from a female donor aged 60 or older with stage I lung adenocarcinoma. CDR3 nucleotide sequence: TGCGCCAGCAGTCCGCGCCCAGGCCAGCTAGCGGGGGTCTCGTTAGGGACCCAGTACTTC. Protein: CASSPRPGQLAGVSLGTQYF.